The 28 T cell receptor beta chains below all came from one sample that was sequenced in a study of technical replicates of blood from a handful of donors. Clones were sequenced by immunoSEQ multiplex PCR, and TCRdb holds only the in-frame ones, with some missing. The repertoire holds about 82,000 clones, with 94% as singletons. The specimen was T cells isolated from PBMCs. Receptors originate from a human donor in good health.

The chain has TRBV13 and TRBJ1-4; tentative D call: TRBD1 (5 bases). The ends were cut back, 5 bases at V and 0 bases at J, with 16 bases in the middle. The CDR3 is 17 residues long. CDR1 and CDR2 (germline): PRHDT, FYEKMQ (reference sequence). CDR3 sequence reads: CASSHLLSGATNEKLFF. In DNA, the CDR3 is TGTGCCAGCAGCCACCTCCTATCGGGGGCAACTAATGAAAAACTGTTTTTT. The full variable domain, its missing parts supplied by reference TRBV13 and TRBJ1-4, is AAGVIQSPRHLIKEKRETATLKCYPIPRHDTVYWYQQGPGQDPQFLISFYEKMQSDKGSIPDRFSAQQFSDYHSELNMSSLELGDSALYFCASSHLLSGATNEKLFFGSGTQLSVL.

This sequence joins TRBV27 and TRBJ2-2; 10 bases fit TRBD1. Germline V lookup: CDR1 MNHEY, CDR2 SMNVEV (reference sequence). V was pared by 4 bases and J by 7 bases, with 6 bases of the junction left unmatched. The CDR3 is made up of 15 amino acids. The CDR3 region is CASSSRQGANGELFF. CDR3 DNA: TGTGCCAGCAGTTCTAGACAGGGGGCGAACGGGGAGCTGTTTTTT.

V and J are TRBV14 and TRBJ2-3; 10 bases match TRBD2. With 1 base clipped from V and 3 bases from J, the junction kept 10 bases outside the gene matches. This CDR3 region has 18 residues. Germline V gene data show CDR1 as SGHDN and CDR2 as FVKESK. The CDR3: CASSQGLAGVFGTDTQYF. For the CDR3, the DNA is TGTGCCAGCAGCCAAGGGCTAGCGGGAGTTTTCGGGACAGATACGCAGTATTTT.

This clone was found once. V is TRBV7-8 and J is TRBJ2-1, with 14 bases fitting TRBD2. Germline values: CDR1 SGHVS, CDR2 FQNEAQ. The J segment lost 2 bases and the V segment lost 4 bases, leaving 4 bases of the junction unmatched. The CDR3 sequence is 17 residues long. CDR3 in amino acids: CASSSSTSGRAYNEQFF. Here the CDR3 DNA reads TGTGCCAGCAGCTCCTCGACTAGCGGGAGGGCCTACAATGAGCAGTTCTTC.

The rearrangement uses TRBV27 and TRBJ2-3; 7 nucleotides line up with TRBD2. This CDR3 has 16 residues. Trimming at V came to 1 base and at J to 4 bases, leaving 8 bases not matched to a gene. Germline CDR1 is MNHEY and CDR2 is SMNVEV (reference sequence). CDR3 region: CASSLLTSRNPDTQYF. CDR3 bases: TGTGCCAGCAGTTTATTGACTAGCAGAAATCCAGATACGCAGTATTTT.

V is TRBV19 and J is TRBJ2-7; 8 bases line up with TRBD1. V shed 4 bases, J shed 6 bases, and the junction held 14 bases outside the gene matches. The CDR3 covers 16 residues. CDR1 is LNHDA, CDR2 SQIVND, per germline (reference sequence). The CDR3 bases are TGTGCCAGTAGTAAAGCTAGGACAGGGATTTGGGTCGAGCAGTACTTC. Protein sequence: CASSKARTGIWVEQYF.

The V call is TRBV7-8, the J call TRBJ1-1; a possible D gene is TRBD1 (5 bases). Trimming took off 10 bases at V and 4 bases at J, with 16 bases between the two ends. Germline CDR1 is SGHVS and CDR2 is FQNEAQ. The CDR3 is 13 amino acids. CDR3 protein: CAMEQVLGTEAFF. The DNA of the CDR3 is TGTGCCATGGAACAGGTGCTAGGCACTGAAGCTTTCTTT. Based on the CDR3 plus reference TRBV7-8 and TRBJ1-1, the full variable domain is GAGVSQSPRYKVAKRGQDVALRCDPISGHVSLFWYQQALGQGPEFLTYFQNEAQLDKSGLPSDRFFAERPEGSVSTLKIQRTQQEDSAVYLCAMEQVLGTEAFFGQGTRLTVV.

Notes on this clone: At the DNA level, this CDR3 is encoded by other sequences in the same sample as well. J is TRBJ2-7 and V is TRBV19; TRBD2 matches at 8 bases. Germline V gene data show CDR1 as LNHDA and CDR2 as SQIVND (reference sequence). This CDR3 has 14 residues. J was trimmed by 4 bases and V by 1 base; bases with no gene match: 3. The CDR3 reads CASSIASGSYEQYF. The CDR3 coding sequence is TGTGCCAGTAGTATAGCTAGCGGGTCTTACGAGCAGTACTTC.

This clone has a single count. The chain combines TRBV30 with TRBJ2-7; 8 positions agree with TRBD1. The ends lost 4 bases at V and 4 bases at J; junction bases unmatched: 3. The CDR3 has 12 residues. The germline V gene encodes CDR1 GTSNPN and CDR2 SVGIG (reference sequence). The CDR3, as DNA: TGTGCCTGGACAGGGGGCTGGTACGAGCAGTACTTC. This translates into CAWTGGWYEQYF.

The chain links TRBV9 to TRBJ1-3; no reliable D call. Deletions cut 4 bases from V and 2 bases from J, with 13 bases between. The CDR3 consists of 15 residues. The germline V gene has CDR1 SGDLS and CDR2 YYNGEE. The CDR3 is CASSPEEGAGNTIYF. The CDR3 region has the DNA TGTGCCAGCAGCCCTGAGGAGGGTGCTGGAAACACCATATATTTT.

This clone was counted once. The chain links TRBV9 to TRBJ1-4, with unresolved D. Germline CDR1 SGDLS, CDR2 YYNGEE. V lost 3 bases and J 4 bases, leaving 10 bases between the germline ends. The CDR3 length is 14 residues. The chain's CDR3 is CASSAAGLNEKLFF. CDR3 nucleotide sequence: TGTGCCAGCAGCGCCGCAGGTCTTAATGAAAAACTGTTTTTT. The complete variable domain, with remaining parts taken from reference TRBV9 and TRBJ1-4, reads DSGVTQTPKHLITATGQRVTLRCSPRSGDLSVYWYQQSLDQGLQFLIQYYNGEERAKGNILERFSAQQFPDLHSELNLSSLELGDSALYFCASSAAGLNEKLFFGSGTQLSVL.

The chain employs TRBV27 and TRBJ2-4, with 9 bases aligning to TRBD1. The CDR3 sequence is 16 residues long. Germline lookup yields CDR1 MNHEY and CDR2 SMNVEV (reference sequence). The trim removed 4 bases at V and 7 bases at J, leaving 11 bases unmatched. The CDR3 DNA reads TGTGCCAGCAGTTCCCCGGGACAGGGAGGCTTGAACATTCAGTACTTC. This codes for CASSSPGQGGLNIQYF.

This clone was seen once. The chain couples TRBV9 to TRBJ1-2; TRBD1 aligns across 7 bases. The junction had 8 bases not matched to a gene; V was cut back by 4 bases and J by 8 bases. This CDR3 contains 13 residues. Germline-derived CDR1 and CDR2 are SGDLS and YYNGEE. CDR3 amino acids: CASSIRQGEGYTF. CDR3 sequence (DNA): TGTGCCAGCAGCATACGACAGGGCGAGGGCTACACCTTC.

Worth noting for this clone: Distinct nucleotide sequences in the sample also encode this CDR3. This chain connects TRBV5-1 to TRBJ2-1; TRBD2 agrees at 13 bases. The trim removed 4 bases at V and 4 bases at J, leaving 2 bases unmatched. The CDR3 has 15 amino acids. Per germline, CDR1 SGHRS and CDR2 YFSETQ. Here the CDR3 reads CASSLTSGGYNEQFF. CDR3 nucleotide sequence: TGCGCCAGCAGCCTGACTAGCGGGGGGTACAATGAGCAGTTCTTC.

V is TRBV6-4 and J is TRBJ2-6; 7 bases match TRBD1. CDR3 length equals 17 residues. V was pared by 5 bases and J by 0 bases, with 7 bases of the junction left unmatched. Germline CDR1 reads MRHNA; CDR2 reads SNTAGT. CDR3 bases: TGTGCCAGCAGTCCGGGACAGACACGCTCTGGGGCCAACGTCCTGACTTTC. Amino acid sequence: CASSPGQTRSGANVLTF.

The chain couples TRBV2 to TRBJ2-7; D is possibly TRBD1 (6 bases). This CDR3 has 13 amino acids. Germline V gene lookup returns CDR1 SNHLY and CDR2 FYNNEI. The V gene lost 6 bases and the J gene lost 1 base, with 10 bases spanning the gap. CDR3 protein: CASSWTESYEQYF. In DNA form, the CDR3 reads TGTGCCAGCAGCTGGACAGAATCCTACGAGCAGTACTTC.

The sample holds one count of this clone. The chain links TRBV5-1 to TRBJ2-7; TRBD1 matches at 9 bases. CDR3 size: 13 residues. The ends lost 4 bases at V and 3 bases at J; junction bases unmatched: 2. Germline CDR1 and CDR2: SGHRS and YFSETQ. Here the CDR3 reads CASSGDRDYEQYF. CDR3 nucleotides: TGCGCCAGCAGCGGGGACAGGGACTACGAGCAGTACTTC.

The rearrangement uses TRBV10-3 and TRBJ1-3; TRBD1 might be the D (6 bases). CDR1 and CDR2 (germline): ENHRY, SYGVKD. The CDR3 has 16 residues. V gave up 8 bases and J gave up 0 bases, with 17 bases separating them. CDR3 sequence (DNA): TGTGCCATCGCACGGGACATTCAATCCTCTGGAAACACCATATATTTT. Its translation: CAIARDIQSSGNTIYF.

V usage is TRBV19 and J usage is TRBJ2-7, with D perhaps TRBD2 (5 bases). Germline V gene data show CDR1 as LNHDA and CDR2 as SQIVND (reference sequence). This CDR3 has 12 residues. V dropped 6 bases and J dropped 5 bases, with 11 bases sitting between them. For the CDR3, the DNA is TGTGCCAGTAGAGTAAACGGGAACGAGCAGTACTTC. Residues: CASRVNGNEQYF. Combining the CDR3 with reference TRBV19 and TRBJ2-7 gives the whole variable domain DGGITQSPKYLFRKEGQNVTLSCEQNLNHDAMYWYRQDPGQGLRLIYYSQIVNDFQKGDIAEGYSVSREKKESFPLTVTSAQKNPTAFYLCASRVNGNEQYFGPGTRLTVT.

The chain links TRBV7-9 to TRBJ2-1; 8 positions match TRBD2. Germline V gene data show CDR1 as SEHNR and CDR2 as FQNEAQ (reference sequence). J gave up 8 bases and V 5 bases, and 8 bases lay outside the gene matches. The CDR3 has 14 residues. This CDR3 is CASSVPGLGDEQFF. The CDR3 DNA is TGTGCCAGCAGCGTCCCGGGACTAGGGGATGAGCAGTTCTTC.

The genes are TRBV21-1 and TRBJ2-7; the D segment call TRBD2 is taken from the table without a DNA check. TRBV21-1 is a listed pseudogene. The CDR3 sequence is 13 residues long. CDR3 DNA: TGTGCCAGCAGACTAGCGGGGACGTACGAGCAGTACTTC. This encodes CASRLAGTYEQYF.

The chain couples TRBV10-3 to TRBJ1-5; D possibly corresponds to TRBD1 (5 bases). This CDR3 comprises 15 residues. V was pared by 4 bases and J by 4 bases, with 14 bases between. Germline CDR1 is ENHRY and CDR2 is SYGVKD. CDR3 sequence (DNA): TGTGCCATCAGTGGTGGCAGGGAGGGTAATCAGCCCCAGCATTTT. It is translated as CAISGGREGNQPQHF.

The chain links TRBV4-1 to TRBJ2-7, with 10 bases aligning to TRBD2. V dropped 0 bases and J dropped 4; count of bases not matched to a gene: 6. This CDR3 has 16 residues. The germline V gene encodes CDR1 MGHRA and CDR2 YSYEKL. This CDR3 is CASSQELGTSDYEQYF. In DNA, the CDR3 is TGCGCCAGCAGCCAAGAGTTGGGGACTAGCGATTACGAGCAGTACTTC.

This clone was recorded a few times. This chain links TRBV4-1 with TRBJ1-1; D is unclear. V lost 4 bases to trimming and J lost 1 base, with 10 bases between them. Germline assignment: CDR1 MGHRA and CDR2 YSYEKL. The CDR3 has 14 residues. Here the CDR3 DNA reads TGCGCCAGCAGCCCAGGCGTAAGGAACACTGAAGCTTTCTTT. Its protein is CASSPGVRNTEAFF.

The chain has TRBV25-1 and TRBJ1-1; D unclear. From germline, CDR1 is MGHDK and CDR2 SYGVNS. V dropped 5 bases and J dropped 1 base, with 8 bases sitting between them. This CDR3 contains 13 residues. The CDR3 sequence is CASSTGRNTEAFF. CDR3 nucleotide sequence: TGTGCCAGCAGTACCGGGAGGAACACTGAAGCTTTCTTT.

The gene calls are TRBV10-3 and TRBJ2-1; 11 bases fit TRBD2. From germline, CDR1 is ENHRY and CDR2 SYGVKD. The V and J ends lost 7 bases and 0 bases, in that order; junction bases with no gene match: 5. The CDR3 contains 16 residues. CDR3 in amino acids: CAINPTSGSSYNEQFF. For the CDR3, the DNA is TGTGCCATCAACCCCACTAGCGGGAGCTCCTACAATGAGCAGTTCTTC.

The DNA of the CDR3 is TGTGCCAGCAGCTTGACGGGACTAGCGGACTTCACAGATACGCAGTATTTT. The encoded protein is CASSLTGLADFTDTQYF. The chain recombines TRBV7-3 with TRBJ2-3, with 11 bases fitting TRBD2. Unmatched junction bases numbered 7, after V lost 3 bases and J lost 2 bases. Germline V gene sequence: CDR1 SGHTA, CDR2 FQGTGA. The CDR3 is 17 amino acids.

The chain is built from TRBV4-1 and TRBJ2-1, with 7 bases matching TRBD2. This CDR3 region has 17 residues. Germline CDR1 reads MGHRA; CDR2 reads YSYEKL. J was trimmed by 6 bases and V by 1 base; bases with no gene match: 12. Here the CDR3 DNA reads TGCGCCAGCAGCCAAGTTGCGGGAGACTCGTTTGGCAATGAGCAGTTCTTC. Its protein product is CASSQVAGDSFGNEQFF.